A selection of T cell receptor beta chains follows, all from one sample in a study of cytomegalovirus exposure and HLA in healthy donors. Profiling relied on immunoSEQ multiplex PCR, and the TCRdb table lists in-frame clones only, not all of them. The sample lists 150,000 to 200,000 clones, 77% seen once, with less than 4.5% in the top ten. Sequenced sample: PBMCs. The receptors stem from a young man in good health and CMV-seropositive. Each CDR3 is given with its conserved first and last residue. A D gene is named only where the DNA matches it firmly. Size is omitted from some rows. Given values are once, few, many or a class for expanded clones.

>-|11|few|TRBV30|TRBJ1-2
CAQTVYEGYTF
TGTGCCCAGACAGTCTACGAGGGCTACACCTTC
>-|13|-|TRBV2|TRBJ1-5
CASRREPNQPQHF
TGTGCCAGCAGGAGGGAACCCAATCAGCCCCAGCATTTT
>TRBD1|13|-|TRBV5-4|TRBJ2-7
CASSGRQGREQYF
TGTGCCAGCAGCGGCCGACAGGGGCGGGAGCAGTACTTC
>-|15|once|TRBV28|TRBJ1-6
CASRPGVFYNSPLHF
TGTGCCAGCAGACCAGGGGTTTTCTATAATTCACCCCTCCACTTT
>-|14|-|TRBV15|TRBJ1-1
CATSLRGGYTEAFF
TGTGCCACCAGCTTGAGGGGAGGGTACACTGAAGCTTTCTTT
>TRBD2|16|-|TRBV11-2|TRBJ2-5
CASSRTSGGSTETQYF
TGTGCCAGCAGCCGGACTAGCGGGGGATCCACGGAGACCCAGTACTTC
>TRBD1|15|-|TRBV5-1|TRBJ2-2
CASSSGQGASGELFF
TGCGCCAGCAGCTCGGGACAGGGGGCGTCCGGGGAGCTGTTTTTT
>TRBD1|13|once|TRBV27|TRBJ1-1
CASSTDRVAEAFF
TGTGCCAGCAGCACCGACAGGGTAGCTGAAGCTTTCTTT
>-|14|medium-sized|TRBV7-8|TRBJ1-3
CASIPGSSGNTIYF
TGTGCCAGCATCCCGGGGAGCTCTGGAAACACCATATATTTT
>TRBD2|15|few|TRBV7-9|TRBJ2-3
CASSPLAGNTDTQYF
TGTGCCAGCAGCCCGCTAGCGGGGAACACAGATACGCAGTATTTT
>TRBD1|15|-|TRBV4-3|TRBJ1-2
CASSPNRGTAYGYTF
TGCGCCAGCAGCCCCAACAGGGGGACCGCCTATGGCTACACCTTC
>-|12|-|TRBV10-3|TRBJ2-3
CAISDRTDTQYF
TGTGCCATCAGTGACAGAACAGATACGCAGTATTTT
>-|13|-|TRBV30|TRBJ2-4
CAWTRVSKNIQYF
TGTGCCTGGACCAGGGTATCCAAAAACATTCAGTACTTC
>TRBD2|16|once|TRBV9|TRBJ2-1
CASSVASRGGEDEQFF
TGTGCCAGCAGCGTAGCTTCGCGGGGGGGTGAGGATGAGCAGTTCTTC
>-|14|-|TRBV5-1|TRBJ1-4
CASSRDRTNEKLFF
TGCGCCAGCAGCCGAGACAGGACTAATGAAAAACTGTTTTTT
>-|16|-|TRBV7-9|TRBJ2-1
CASSKGHRSSYNEQFF
TGTGCCAGCAGCAAGGGACACCGAAGCTCCTACAATGAGCAGTTCTTC
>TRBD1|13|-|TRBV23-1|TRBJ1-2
CASTPQGGYGYTF
TGCGCCAGCACCCCACAGGGGGGATATGGCTACACCTTC
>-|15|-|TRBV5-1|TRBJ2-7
CASSFGFTASYEQYF
TGCGCCAGCAGCTTTGGATTCACAGCCTCCTACGAGCAGTACTTC
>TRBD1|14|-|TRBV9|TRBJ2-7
CASSAGTATYEQYF
TGTGCCAGCAGCGCCGGGACAGCAACCTACGAGCAGTACTTC
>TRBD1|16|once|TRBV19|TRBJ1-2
CASSRARQGSNYGYTF
TGTGCCAGTAGTCGAGCAAGACAGGGTAGCAACTATGGCTACACCTTC
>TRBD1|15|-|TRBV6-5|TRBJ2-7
CASSYPGTGSYEQYF
TGTGCCAGCAGTTACCCCGGGACAGGGTCCTACGAGCAGTACTTC
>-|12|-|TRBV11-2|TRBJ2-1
CASSLVYSNPFF
TGTGCCAGCAGCTTAGTCTATTCAAACCCGTTCTTC
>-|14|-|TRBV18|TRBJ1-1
CASSQPSGEPEAFF
TGTGCCAGCTCACAACCGTCAGGGGAGCCTGAAGCTTTCTTT
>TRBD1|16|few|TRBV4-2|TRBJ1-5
CASSQGTGNNNQPQHF
TGTGCCAGCAGCCAAGGGACAGGGAATAACAATCAGCCCCAGCATTTT
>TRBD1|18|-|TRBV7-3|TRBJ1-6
CASSWIGGTGRCCSPLHF
TGTGCCAGCAGTTGGATAGGAGGGACAGGGAGATGTTGTTCACCCCTCCACTTT
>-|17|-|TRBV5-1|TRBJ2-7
CASSWRHKTESSYEQYF
TGCGCCAGCAGCTGGAGACATAAGACAGAGAGCTCCTACGAGCAGTACTTC
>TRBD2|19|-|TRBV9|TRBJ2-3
CASSVVAAPTGGPTDTQYF
TGTGCCAGCAGCGTAGTAGCGGCCCCCACGGGGGGGCCAACAGATACGCAGTATTTT
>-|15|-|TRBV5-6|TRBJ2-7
CASSEAGVPTYEQYF
TGTGCCAGCAGCGAAGCAGGGGTCCCTACCTACGAGCAGTACTTC
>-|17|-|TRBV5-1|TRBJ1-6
CASSLVVQGPFGSPLHF
TGCGCCAGCAGCTTGGTAGTCCAGGGTCCCTTCGGTTCACCCCTCCACTTT
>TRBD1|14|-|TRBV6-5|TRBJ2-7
CASQPPGGPNEQYF
TGTGCCAGCCAACCACCAGGGGGCCCCAACGAGCAGTACTTC
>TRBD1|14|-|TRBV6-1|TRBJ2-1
CASRSGTGNNEQFF
TGTGCCAGCAGATCCGGGACAGGGAACAACGAGCAGTTCTTC
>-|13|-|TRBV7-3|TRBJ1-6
CASSSYADSPLHF
TGTGCCAGCAGCTCCTATGCGGATTCACCCCTCCACTTT
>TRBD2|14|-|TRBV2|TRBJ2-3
CASRRGFGTDTQYF
TGTGCCAGCAGGCGGGGGTTCGGCACAGATACGCAGTATTTT
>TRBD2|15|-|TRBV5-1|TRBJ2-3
CASSLGNGGTDTQYF
TGCGCCAGCAGCTTGGGCAACGGGGGGACAGATACGCAGTATTTT
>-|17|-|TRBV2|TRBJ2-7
CASSEQPWQGPRNEQYF
TGTGCCAGCAGTGAACAGCCGTGGCAGGGCCCTCGGAACGAGCAGTACTTC
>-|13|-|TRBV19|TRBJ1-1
CASSIQGKTEAFF
TGTGCCAGTAGTATACAGGGCAAAACTGAAGCTTTCTTT
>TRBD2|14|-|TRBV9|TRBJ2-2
CASSVLAGIGELFF
TGTGCCAGCAGCGTACTAGCGGGAATCGGGGAGCTGTTTTTT
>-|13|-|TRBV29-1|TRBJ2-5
CSVGQPAGETQYF
TGCAGCGTTGGTCAGCCTGCGGGAGAGACCCAGTACTTC
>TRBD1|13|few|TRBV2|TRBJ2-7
CASHPDRAHEQYF
TGTGCCAGCCACCCGGACAGGGCCCACGAGCAGTACTTC
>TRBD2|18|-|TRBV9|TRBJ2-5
CASSAGLAGGNTQETQYF
TGTGCCAGCAGCGCGGGACTAGCGGGGGGGAACACACAAGAGACCCAGTACTTC